The 13 T cell receptor beta chains presented below share a single source sample, sequenced in a study of cytomegalovirus exposure and HLA in healthy donors. The PCR had 60 Vbeta and 13 Jbeta primers. Repertoires were generated with immunoSEQ multiplex PCR, while TCRdb's copy carries only in-frame clones and drops some. This table holds fewer than 250,000 clones, approximately 81% found once. Sequences were obtained from PBMCs. Receptor source: a young man in good health and CMV-seronegative.

This clone showed up just once. The J gene is TRBJ2-7, the V gene TRBV10-2; 13 bases match TRBD2. Germline V CDR1 and CDR2: WSHSY, SAAADI. The CDR3 is made up of 14 amino acids. V lost 6 bases and J lost 7; bases outside the gene matches: 6. The CDR3 loop is CASRLAGGPGEQYF. CDR3 DNA sequence: TGCGCCAGCAGACTAGCGGGGGGGCCTGGAGAGCAGTACTTC.

The chain carries TRBV10-3 and TRBJ2-1, with D perhaps matching TRBD2 (6 bases). With 0 bases removed from V and 4 bases from J, the gap between germline ends came to 13 bases. The CDR3 is 16 residues long. Germline CDR1 and CDR2: ENHRY and SYGVKD. The CDR3 DNA reads as TGTGCCATCAGTGAGTCGGAGGGTCAGTTATACAATGAGCAGTTCTTC. This gives the protein CAISESEGQLYNEQFF.

The V call is TRBV6-1, the J call TRBJ1-5, with 7 bases lining up with TRBD1. Germline V gives CDR1 MNHNS, CDR2 SASEGT. The length of the CDR3 is 17 residues. V was pared by 4 bases and J by 2 bases, with 11 bases of the junction left unmatched. The CDR3 nucleotides are TGTGCCAGCAGTGGCGGGACAGTCTTGGGGGGCAATCAGCCCCAGCATTTT. It specifies CASSGGTVLGGNQPQHF.

The chain uses TRBV6-6 and TRBJ2-2; 12 positions agree with TRBD1. The germline gives CDR1 MNHNY, CDR2 SVGAGI (reference sequence). V lost 6 bases, J lost 5 bases, and 4 bases stayed unmatched. The CDR3 runs 15 residues. CDR3 protein: CASSRGQGATGELFF. The CDR3 nucleotides read TGTGCCAGCAGCAGGGGACAGGGGGCAACCGGGGAGCTGTTTTTT.

The CDR3 DNA follows: TGTGCCAGTAGACCGGGACAGGGACAGAGTCAGCCCCAGCATTTT. Translation gives CASRPGQGQSQPQHF. The rearrangement joins TRBV19 to TRBJ1-5; 9 nucleotides match TRBD1. Germline V CDR1 and CDR2: LNHDA, SQIVND (reference sequence). The CDR3 extends over 15 amino acids. V shed 6 bases, J shed 6 bases, and the junction held 9 bases outside the gene matches.

V is TRBV6-5 and J is TRBJ2-2; TRBD1 matches 9 bases. This CDR3 contains 15 residues. Losses at the gene ends were 2 bases for V and 7 bases for J; bases not matched to a gene: 5. CDR1 and CDR2 (germline): MNHEY, SVGAGI. CDR3 DNA sequence: TGTGCCAGCAGTTACCCTGGGACAGGGAACGGGGAGCTGTTTTTT. Protein product: CASSYPGTGNGELFF.

The V call is TRBV5-1, the J call TRBJ2-1; the D gene is possibly TRBD2 (6 bases). Germline CDR1 is SGHRS and CDR2 is YFSETQ. The CDR3 is 18 residues long. V lost 4 bases and J lost 6, with 26 bases in between. The CDR3 spells CASSLRPLRDSRSNEQFF. In DNA, the CDR3 is TGCGCCAGCAGCCTGCGGCCCCTCCGGGACTCCCGCTCCAATGAGCAGTTCTTC.

The V gene is TRBV28, the J gene TRBJ1-2, with 8 bases that match TRBD1. The germline V gene has CDR1 MDHEN and CDR2 SYDVKM. Losses at the gene ends were 10 bases for V and 8 bases for J; bases not matched to a gene: 12. This CDR3 region has 13 residues. The chain's CDR3 is CATRTGPNAGYTF. In DNA form, the CDR3 reads TGTGCCACCAGGACAGGGCCCAACGCGGGCTACACCTTC.

CDR3 loop: CASRQGQGLLMNTEAFF. The CDR3 region has the DNA TGCGCCAGCAGACAGGGACAGGGGCTCCTCATGAACACTGAAGCTTTCTTT. This rearrangement joins TRBV4-1 to TRBJ1-1; the match to TRBD1 covers 10 bases. V was clipped by 6 bases and J by 0 bases; unmatched bases: 10. CDR3 size: 17 residues. Germline CDR1 is MGHRA and CDR2 is YSYEKL.

The chain uses TRBV28 and TRBJ2-7, with TRBD2 matching over 8 bases. After removal of 10 bases from V and 0 bases from J, the junction contained 8 bases not matched to a gene. This CDR3 comprises 14 residues. Germline V gene lookup returns CDR1 MDHEN and CDR2 SYDVKM. The CDR3: CAIRAGVPSYEQYF. CDR3 DNA sequence: TGTGCCATCAGAGCGGGGGTGCCCTCCTACGAGCAGTACTTC.

In regard to this clone: Other DNA sequences in this sample translate to the same CDR3. CDR3 sequence: CASSLGGPNTEAFF. CDR3 DNA sequence: TGTGCCAGCAGCTTAGGAGGGCCGAACACTGAAGCTTTCTTT. The rearrangement links TRBV7-9 to TRBJ1-1, with no clear D. Germline V gene sequence: CDR1 SEHNR, CDR2 FQNEAQ (reference sequence). CDR3 length: 14 amino acids. Trimming left V 1 base short and J 1 base short, with 7 bases between.

V usage is TRBV28 and J usage is TRBJ1-6; 7 positions agree with TRBD1. Losses at the gene ends were 5 bases for V and 3 bases for J; bases not matched to a gene: 4. Germline CDR1 and CDR2: MDHEN and SYDVKM. CDR3 length equals 15 residues. As DNA, the CDR3 is TGTGCCAGCAGTGAGGGGGCTGGCTATAATTCACCCCTCCACTTT. This encodes CASSEGAGYNSPLHF.

The genes are TRBV6-6 and TRBJ1-5, with D unclear. Germline V gene lookup returns CDR1 MNHNY and CDR2 SVGAGI (reference sequence). Trimming removed 10 bases at V and 4 bases at J, with 14 bases between. This CDR3 is built from 13 residues. For the CDR3, the DNA is TGTGCCACCCGAACCGCGGGTAATCAGCCCCAGCATTTT. Translating it yields CATRTAGNQPQHF.